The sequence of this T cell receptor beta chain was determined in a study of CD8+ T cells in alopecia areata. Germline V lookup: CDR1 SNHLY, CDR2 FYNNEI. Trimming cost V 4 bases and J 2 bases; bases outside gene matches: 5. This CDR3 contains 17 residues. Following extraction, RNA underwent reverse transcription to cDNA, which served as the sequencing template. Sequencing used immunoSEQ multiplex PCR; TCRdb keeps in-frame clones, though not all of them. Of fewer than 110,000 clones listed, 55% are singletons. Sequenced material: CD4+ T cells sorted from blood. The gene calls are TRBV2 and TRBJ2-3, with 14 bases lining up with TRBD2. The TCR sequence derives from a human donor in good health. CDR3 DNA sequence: TGTGCCAGCAGTGCCGGACTAGCGGGGGGCCCCACAGATACGCAGTATTTT. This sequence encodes CASSAGLAGGPTDTQYF.